The source of this TCR beta chain is a study of T cell changes during pregnancy in multiple sclerosis. There are 16 residues in the CDR3. V gave up 2 bases and J gave up 4 bases; unmatched junction bases: 6. The germline V gene encodes CDR1 LGHNA and CDR2 YSLEER. Profiling relied on immunoSEQ multiplex PCR, and the TCRdb table lists in-frame clones only, not all of them. The sample contains around 35,000 clones, roughly 90% of which appear only once. The chain combines TRBV4-3 with TRBJ2-5; 11 bases line up with TRBD1. The TCR originated in a female donor with multiple sclerosis, enrolled in a pregnancy study. The sample here was CD8+ T cells from peripheral blood mononuclear cells, taken after pregnancy. CDR3 residues: CASSQSAGTGGETQYF. CDR3 DNA sequence: TGCGCCAGCAGCCAAAGCGCCGGGACAGGGGGAGAGACCCAGTACTTC.